Listed below are T cell receptor beta chains from one sample, sequenced in a study of cytomegalovirus exposure and HLA in healthy donors. Generated by immunoSEQ multiplex PCR, the TCRdb table keeps only in-frame clones and is missing some. The repertoire holds roughly 250,000 clones, with roughly 89% as singletons. The sample taken for sequencing was PBMCs. Source of these receptors: a young woman in good health and CMV-seronegative. CDR3s include the opening cysteine and the closing phenylalanine or tryptophan. A D gene is named only where the DNA matches it firmly. Size is omitted from some rows. Given values are once, few, many or a class for expanded clones.

D | J | V | size | DNA | CDR3
. | TRBJ1-5 | TRBV4-1 | once | TGCGCCAGCAGCCAAGTACTTGGTTACAATCAGCCCCAGCATTTT | CASSQVLGYNQPQHF
TRBD1 | TRBJ2-3 | TRBV27 | . | TGTGCCAGCAGTTTGTCCAGGGGGCAAAATACGCAGTATTTT | CASSLSRGQNTQYF
. | TRBJ1-4 | TRBV11-1 | . | TGTGCCAGCAGCTTCTCGACAGAGCCCTTTGAAAAACTGTTTTTT | CASSFSTEPFEKLFF
TRBD1 | TRBJ1-2 | TRBV27 | . | TGTGCCAGCAGCCCCGGGACAGGGGCCAACTATGGCTACACCTTC | CASSPGTGANYGYTF
TRBD1 | TRBJ1-1 | TRBV6-6 | . | TGTGCCAGCAGGCAGAATCAGGGGGCGTATTCCACTGAAGCTTTCTTT | CASRQNQGAYSTEAFF
. | TRBJ2-1 | TRBV29-1 | . | TGCAGCGTTGTAAGTGTTCAGACCTACAATGAGCAGTTCTTC | CSVVSVQTYNEQFF
. | TRBJ1-1 | TRBV28 | . | TGTGCCAGCACTGGGGCCGCTGAAGCTTTCTTT | CASTGAAEAFF
. | TRBJ1-3 | TRBV13 | . | TGTGCCAGCAGCTTAGGCAGTATCCGGTCGGGGAACACCATATATTTT | CASSLGSIRSGNTIYF
. | TRBJ2-2 | TRBV27 | . | TGTGCCAGCAGCCCCAGACAGATACGGAACACCGGGGAGCTGTTTTTT | CASSPRQIRNTGELFF
TRBD2 | TRBJ2-1 | TRBV11-2 | . | TGTGCCAGCAGTCGCCTAGGGCGGGAGGACAATGAGCAGTTCTTC | CASSRLGREDNEQFF
. | TRBJ1-2 | TRBV4-3 | . | TGCGCCAGCAGCCAAGCGACAGGACTTGACTATGGCTACACCTTC | CASSQATGLDYGYTF
. | TRBJ2-7 | TRBV5-4 | . | TGTGCCAGCACCGGCCGGCAGGGGGGTGAGCAGTACTTC | CASTGRQGGEQYF
. | TRBJ2-1 | TRBV6-5 | . | TGTGCCAGCAGTTTCTCGACAGGGTGGAGGGATGAGCAGTTCTTC | CASSFSTGWRDEQFF
TRBD1 | TRBJ1-2 | TRBV11-2 | . | TGTGCCAGCAGCCCGACGACAGGGGTGGAGTATGGCTACACCTTC | CASSPTTGVEYGYTF
TRBD2 | TRBJ2-3 | TRBV16 | . | TGTGCCAGCAGCCACCCCTTGGGGACTAGCGGGGCTACAGATACGCAGTATTTT | CASSHPLGTSGATDTQYF
TRBD1 | TRBJ1-4 | TRBV6-1 | . | TGTGCCAGCAGAGACAGGGGTTTCAATGAAAAACTGTTTTTT | CASRDRGFNEKLFF
TRBD2 | TRBJ2-1 | TRBV6-4 | . | TGTGCCAGCAGTGACGAGACTAGCGGGGGCAATGAGCAGTTCTTC | CASSDETSGGNEQFF
. | TRBJ1-1 | TRBV7-9 | . | TGTGCCAGCAATGAACGACCTCAGGGGAACACTGAAGCTTTCTTT | CASNERPQGNTEAFF
. | TRBJ2-1 | TRBV6-6 | . | TGTGCCAGCAGTTACCGAGGACAGCCCACATACAATGAGCAGTTCTTC | CASSYRGQPTYNEQFF
. | TRBJ1-2 | TRBV28 | . | TGTGCCAGCAGTAAAAGTCGAGGTGGCTACACCTTC | CASSKSRGGYTF
. | TRBJ1-2 | TRBV28 | . | TGTGCCAGCAGTTTAAGGAGCTATGGCTACACCTTC | CASSLRSYGYTF
. | TRBJ2-3 | TRBV7-9 | . | TGTGCCGCCCTACGGGGTGGGGGCGCGACAGATACGCAGTATTTT | CAALRGGGATDTQYF
TRBD1 | TRBJ2-1 | TRBV6-5 | . | TGTGCCAGCAGTCGTAGGGACAGCTACAATGAGCAGTTCTTC | CASSRRDSYNEQFF